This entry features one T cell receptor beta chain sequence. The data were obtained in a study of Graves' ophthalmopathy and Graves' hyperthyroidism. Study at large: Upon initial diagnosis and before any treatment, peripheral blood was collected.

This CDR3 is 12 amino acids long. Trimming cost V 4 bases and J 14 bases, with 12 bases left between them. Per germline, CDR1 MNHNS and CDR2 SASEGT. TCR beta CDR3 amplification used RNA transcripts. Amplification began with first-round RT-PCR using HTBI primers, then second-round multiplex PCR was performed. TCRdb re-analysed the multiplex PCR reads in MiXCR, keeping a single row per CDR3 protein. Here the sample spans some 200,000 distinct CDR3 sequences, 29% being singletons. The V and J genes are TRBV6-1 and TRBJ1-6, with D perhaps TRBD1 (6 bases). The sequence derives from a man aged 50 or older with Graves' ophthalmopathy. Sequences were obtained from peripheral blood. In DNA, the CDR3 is TGTGCCAGCAGTGTACAGGGAGGGACCCTCCACTTT. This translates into CASSVQGGTLHF.